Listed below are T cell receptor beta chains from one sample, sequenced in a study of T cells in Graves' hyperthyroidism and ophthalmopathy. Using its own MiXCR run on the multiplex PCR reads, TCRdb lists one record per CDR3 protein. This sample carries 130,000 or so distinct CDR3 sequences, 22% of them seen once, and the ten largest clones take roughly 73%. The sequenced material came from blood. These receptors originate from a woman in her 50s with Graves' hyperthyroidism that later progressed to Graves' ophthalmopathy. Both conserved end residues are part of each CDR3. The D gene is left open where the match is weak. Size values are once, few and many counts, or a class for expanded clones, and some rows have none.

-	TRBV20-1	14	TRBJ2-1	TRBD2	CSARDQGLEYEQFF	TGCAGTGCTAGAGATCAGGGACTAGAATATGAGCAGTTCTTC
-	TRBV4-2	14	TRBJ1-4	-	CASSQISAVNKLFF	TGTGCCAGCAGCCAAATCTCGGCAGTCAATAAACTGTTTTTT
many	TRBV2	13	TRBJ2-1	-	CASNPRMGNEQFF	TGTGCCAGCAATCCCAGGATGGGCAATGAGCAGTTCTTC
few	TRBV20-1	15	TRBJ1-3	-	CSARGRFLSGNTIYF	TGCAGTGCTAGAGGTCGCTTCCTCTCTGGAAACACCATATATTTT
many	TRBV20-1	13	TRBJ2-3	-	CSERGGSTDTQYF	TGCAGTGAACGCGGAGGGAGCACAGATACGCAGTATTTT
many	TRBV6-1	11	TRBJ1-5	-	CASGLRGPQHF	TGTGCCAGCGGATTGCGGGGGCCCCAGCATTTT
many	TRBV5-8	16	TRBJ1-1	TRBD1	CASSFGQGKRSVEAFF	TGTGCCAGCAGCTTCGGACAGGGGAAAAGGTCCGTTGAAGCTTTCTTT
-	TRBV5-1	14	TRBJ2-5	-	CASSLDIAEETQYF	TGCGCCAGCAGCTTGGATATAGCGGAAGAGACCCAGTACTTC
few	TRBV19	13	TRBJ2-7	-	CAASAGTNQRQYF	TGTGCCGCTTCCGCCGGGACAAACCAAAGGCAGTACTTC
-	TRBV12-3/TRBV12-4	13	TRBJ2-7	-	CASSLGSRGEQYF	TGTGCCAGCAGTTTAGGCAGCCGTGGCGAGCAGTACTTC
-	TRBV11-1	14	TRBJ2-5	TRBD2	CASKERERGETQYF	TGTGCCAGCAAGGAGCGGGAGCGTGGGGAGACCCAGTACTTC
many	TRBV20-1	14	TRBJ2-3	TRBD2	CSPRTSGSVDTQYF	TGCAGCCCCCGGACTAGCGGGAGTGTAGATACGCAGTATTTT
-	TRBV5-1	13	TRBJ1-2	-	CASSLGSNYGYTF	TGCGCCAGCAGCTTGGGCAGCAACTATGGCTACACCTTC
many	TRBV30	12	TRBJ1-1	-	CAWSGLSTEAFF	TGTGCCTGGTCAGGGTTGAGCACTGAAGCTTTCTTT
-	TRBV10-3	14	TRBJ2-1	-	CAISEIGRGNEQSF	TGTGCCATCAGTGAAATCGGGAGAGGAAATGAGCAGTCCTTC
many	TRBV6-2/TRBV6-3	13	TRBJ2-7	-	CASSPWTGNEQYF	TGTGCCAGCAGTCCGTGGACCGGTAACGAGCAGTACTTC
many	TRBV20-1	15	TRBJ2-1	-	CSARAGGGTYNEQFF	TGCAGTGCTAGAGCTGGCGGGGGCACCTACAATGAGCAGTTCTTC
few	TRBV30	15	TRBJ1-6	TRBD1	CAWISSGTDKVPLHF	TGTGCCTGGATCTCCTCCGGGACAGACAAAGTACCCCTCCACTTT
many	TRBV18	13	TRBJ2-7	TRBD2	CASSPRGSYEQYF	TGTGCCAGCTCACCTCGCGGGAGCTACGAGCAGTACTTC
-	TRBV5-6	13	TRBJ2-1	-	CVSSRKQGNEQFF	TGTGTCAGCAGCAGGAAACAGGGCAATGAGCAGTTCTTC
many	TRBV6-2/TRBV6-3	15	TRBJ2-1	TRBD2	CASSRLAGGYNEQFF	TGTGCCAGCAGTCGACTAGCGGGAGGGTACAATGAGCAGTTCTTC
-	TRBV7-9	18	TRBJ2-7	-	CASSSHGLGQGTPYEQYF	TGTGCCAGCAGCTCCCATGGCCTCGGGCAGGGCACACCCTACGAGCAGTACTTC